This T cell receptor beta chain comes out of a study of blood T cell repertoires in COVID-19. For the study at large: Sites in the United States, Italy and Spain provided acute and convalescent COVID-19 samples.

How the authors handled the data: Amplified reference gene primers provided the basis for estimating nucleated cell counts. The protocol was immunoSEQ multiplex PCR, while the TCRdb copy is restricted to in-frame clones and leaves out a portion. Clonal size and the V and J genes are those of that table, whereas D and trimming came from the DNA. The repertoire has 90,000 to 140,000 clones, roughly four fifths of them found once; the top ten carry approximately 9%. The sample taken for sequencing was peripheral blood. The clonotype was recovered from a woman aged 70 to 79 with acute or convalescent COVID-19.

This chain's CDR3 is CASSEEGHTEAFF. The CDR3 DNA sequence: TGTGCCAGCAGTGAGGAGGGGCACACTGAAGCTTTCTTT. The chain has TRBV2 and TRBJ1-1; D might be TRBD1 (5 bases). The V and J ends lost 3 bases and 3 bases respectively, with 8 bases between them. The CDR3 is made up of 13 amino acids. Germline V gene sequence: CDR1 SNHLY, CDR2 FYNNEI. The variable domain in full, with the rest retrieved from reference TRBV2 and TRBJ1-1, is EPEVTQTPSHQVTQMGQEVILRCVPISNHLYFYWYRQILGQKVEFLVSFYNNEISEKSEIFDDQFSVERPDGSNFTLKIRSTKLEDSAMYFCASSEEGHTEAFFGQGTRLTVV.